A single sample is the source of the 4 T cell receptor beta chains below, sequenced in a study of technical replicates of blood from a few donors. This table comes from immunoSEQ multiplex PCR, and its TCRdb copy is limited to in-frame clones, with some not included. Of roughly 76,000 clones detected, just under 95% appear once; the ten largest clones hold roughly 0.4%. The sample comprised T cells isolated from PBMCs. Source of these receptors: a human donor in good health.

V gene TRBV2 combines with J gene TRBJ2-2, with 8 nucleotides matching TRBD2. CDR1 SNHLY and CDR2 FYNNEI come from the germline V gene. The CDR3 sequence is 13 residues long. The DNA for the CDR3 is TGTGCGTCGAGCGGGAGTCTTGACGGGGAGCTGTTTTTT. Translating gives CASSGSLDGELFF.

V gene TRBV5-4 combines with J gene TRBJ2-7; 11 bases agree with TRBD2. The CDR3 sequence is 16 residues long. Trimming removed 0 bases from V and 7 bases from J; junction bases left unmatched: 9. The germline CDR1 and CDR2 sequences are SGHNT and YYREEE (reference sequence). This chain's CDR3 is CASSLGPSGRIWEQYF. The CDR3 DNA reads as TGTGCCAGCAGCTTGGGGCCTAGCGGGAGGATTTGGGAGCAGTACTTC.

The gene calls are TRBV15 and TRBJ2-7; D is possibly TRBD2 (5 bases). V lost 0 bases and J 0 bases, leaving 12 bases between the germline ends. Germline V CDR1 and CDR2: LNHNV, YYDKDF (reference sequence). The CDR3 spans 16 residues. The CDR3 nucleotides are TGTGCCACCAGCAGAGATCGTGTAGACTACTCCTACGAGCAGTACTTC. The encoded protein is CATSRDRVDYSYEQYF.

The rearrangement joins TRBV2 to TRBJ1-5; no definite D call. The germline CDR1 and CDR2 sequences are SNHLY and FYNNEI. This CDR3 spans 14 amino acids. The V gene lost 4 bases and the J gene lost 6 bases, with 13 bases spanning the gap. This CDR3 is CASSVEGISQPQHF. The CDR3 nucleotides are TGTGCCAGCAGTGTAGAGGGTATCAGTCAGCCCCAGCATTTT.